The clone carrying this TCR beta chain has a handful of counts. The antigen is undetermined. The CDR3 length is 14 residues. V lost 5 bases and J 2 bases, leaving 10 bases between the germline ends. Germline loops: CDR1 MGHDK, CDR2 SYGVNS. The data originate from a study of T cells after posttransplantation cyclophosphamide. General study results and limits: TRB clonality was highly associated with recipient CMV seropositivity and reactivation.

The protocol was immunoSEQ multiplex PCR, while the TCRdb copy is restricted to in-frame clones and leaves out a portion. The data contain more than 5,500 clones, more than 95% of them seen just once; the ten biggest clones take up 0.65% to 1%. The related graft donor's blood sample was taken on the day of bone marrow donation. The receptor was derived from a man aged 35 to 55 in good health, CMV-negative, and a related stem cell transplant donor. Material: memory CD4+ T cells sorted from PBMCs. The chain links TRBV25-1 to TRBJ1-3; D is undetermined. CDR3 amino acids: CASSPGLAGNTIYF. For the CDR3, the DNA is TGTGCCAGCAGTCCGGGGTTAGCTGGAAACACCATATATTTT.